These 14 T cell receptor beta chains were all obtained from the same sample, sequenced in a study of identical twins. Each CDR3 protein gets one entry after TCRdb re-called the 5' RACE reads with MiXCR. The sample has 450,000 or so distinct CDR3 sequences, approximately 17% seen once. The sequenced sample consisted of naive T cells sorted from blood. These receptors came from a man aged 45-60 years in good health.

This clonotype showed up just a few times. The gene calls are TRBV20-1 and TRBJ2-1, with 10 bases that match TRBD2. Trimming at V came to 6 bases and at J to 0 bases, leaving 8 bases not matched to a gene. This CDR3 contains 16 residues. The germline CDR1 and CDR2 sequences are DFQATT and SNEGSKA (reference sequence). The CDR3 coding sequence is TGCAGTGCCAGGACTAGCGGCCTAAGCTCCTACAATGAGCAGTTCTTC. Protein: CSARTSGLSSYNEQFF.

Details on this clonotype: A read error may produce the germline difference seen at one junction end. The CDR3 region has the DNA TGTGCCAGCAGTTACTCGATACCCGGGACAGTCTATTCCTACGTGCAGTACTTC. The encoded protein is CASSYSIPGTVYSYVQYF. V usage is TRBV6-5 and J usage is TRBJ2-7; 7 nucleotides align to TRBD1. The germline V gene has CDR1 MNHEY and CDR2 SVGAGI. The CDR3 length is 18 residues.

This clonotype was detected ten times or more. The chain recombines TRBV4-3 with TRBJ1-2; D is uncertain. The germline V and J ends were trimmed by 0 bases and 4 bases, with 6 bases remaining between them. Germline loops: CDR1 LGHNA, CDR2 YSLEER. This CDR3 has 13 residues. The CDR3 sequence is CASSQEVSYGYTF. In DNA, the CDR3 is TGCGCCAGCAGCCAAGAGGTCTCCTATGGCTACACCTTC.

This clonotype was detected many times. V is TRBV29-1 and J is TRBJ2-7; possible D gene TRBD2, 5 bases. In germline, CDR1 is SQVTM, CDR2 ANQGSEA. V dropped 0 bases and J dropped 3 bases, with 12 bases sitting between them. The CDR3 totals 14 residues. DNA for the CDR3: TGCAGCGTTGAAGATCGGGCGGGTAACTACGAGCAGTACTTC. Its protein product is CSVEDRAGNYEQYF.

V and J are TRBV7-2 and TRBJ2-3; 8 bases fit TRBD1. CDR3 length: 12 residues. With V trimmed by 3 bases and J by 15 bases, 8 bases remained unmatched. Germline CDR1 is SGHTA and CDR2 is FQGNSA. The CDR3: CASSFGTGPSYF. CDR3 DNA sequence: TGTGCCAGCAGCTTCGGGACAGGACCCTCTTATTTT.

J is TRBJ1-2 and V is TRBV7-2, with 10 bases aligning to TRBD1. Germline values: CDR1 SGHTA, CDR2 FQGNSA. Trimming took 5 bases from V and 1 from J; bases not matched to a gene: 7. There are 16 residues in the CDR3. The CDR3 sequence: CASSPTGGAGNYGYTF. Here the CDR3 DNA reads TGTGCCAGCAGCCCGACAGGGGGCGCGGGTAACTATGGCTACACCTTC. The entire variable domain, with the rest obtained from reference TRBV7-2 and TRBJ1-2, is as follows: GAGVSQSPSNKVTEKGKDVELRCDPISGHTALYWYRQSLGQGLEFLIYFQGNSAPDKSGLPSDRFSAERTGGSVSTLTIQRTQQEDSAVYLCASSPTGGAGNYGYTFGSGTRLTVV.

This chain uses TRBV5-1 with TRBJ2-1, with 7 bases matching TRBD2. The CDR3 is 15 residues long. Germline loops: CDR1 SGHRS, CDR2 YFSETQ. V gave up 4 bases and J gave up 5 bases; unmatched junction bases: 9. The CDR3 region has the DNA TGCGCCAGCAGCCCGAGTGGGGGGGAGCACAATGAGCAGTTCTTC. Protein product: CASSPSGGEHNEQFF.

V is TRBV27 and J is TRBJ2-3; D remains unclear. The germline V gene has CDR1 MNHEY and CDR2 SMNVEV (reference sequence). The CDR3 runs 13 residues. V lost 4 bases and J 2 bases, leaving 7 bases between the germline ends. In DNA form, the CDR3 reads TGTGCCAGCAGTTCTTCTTACACAGATACGCAGTATTTT. Translated: CASSSSYTDTQYF.

This clonotype was seen only a few times. The gene calls are TRBV29-1 and TRBJ2-2, with D maybe TRBD1 (6 bases). The germline CDR1 and CDR2 sequences are SQVTM and ANQGSEA. The V and J ends lost 7 bases and 4 bases respectively, with 16 bases between them. CDR3 length: 14 residues. The CDR3 DNA follows: TGCAGCGCGGAGACAGGTCGAGGCACCGGGGAGCTGTTTTTT. Translated, it gives CSAETGRGTGELFF.

V is TRBV28 and J is TRBJ2-2; D possibly corresponds to TRBD2 (6 bases). V was cut by 6 bases and J by 9 bases, with 11 bases left in between. This CDR3 is built from 12 residues. Germline assignment: CDR1 MDHEN and CDR2 SYDVKM. The CDR3 protein is CASRPEGWELFF. The CDR3 DNA reads as TGTGCCAGCAGACCGGAGGGCTGGGAGCTGTTTTTT.

The chain recombines TRBV30 with TRBJ2-3, with D hard to call. The CDR3 is 13 residues long. The germline V and J ends were trimmed by 0 bases and 8 bases, with 12 bases remaining between them. The germline V gene encodes CDR1 GTSNPN and CDR2 SVGIG (reference sequence). The CDR3 sequence is CAWSVLGPSTQYF. CDR3 DNA sequence: TGTGCCTGGAGTGTACTTGGACCGAGTACGCAGTATTTT. The full variable domain, completed using reference TRBV30 and TRBJ2-3, is SQTIHQWPATLVQPVGSPLSLECTVEGTSNPNLYWYRQAAGRGLQLLFYSVGIGQISSEVPQNLSASRPQDRQFILSSKKLLLSDSGFYLCAWSVLGPSTQYFGPGTRLTVL.

This CDR3 reads CASSLAPGQGAGETQYF. CDR3 DNA sequence: TGTGCCAGCAGCTTAGCCCCGGGACAGGGGGCCGGGGAGACCCAGTACTTC. This chain connects TRBV11-2 to TRBJ2-5; 12 bases fit TRBD1. This CDR3 has 17 residues. Germline-derived CDR1 and CDR2 are SGHAT and FQNNGV. The V and J ends lost 1 base and 5 bases, in that order; junction bases with no gene match: 8.

The chain couples TRBV28 to TRBJ2-3; the match to TRBD1 covers 11 bases. CDR1 and CDR2 (germline): MDHEN, SYDVKM. The CDR3 is 15 residues long. Trimming at V came to 9 bases and at J to 4 bases, leaving 9 bases not matched to a gene. CDR3 amino acids: CASPPPGQGADTQYF. CDR3 in DNA: TGTGCCAGTCCCCCCCCGGGACAGGGGGCAGATACGCAGTATTTT.

This chain connects TRBV12-3 or TRBV12-4 to TRBJ2-3; D is unclear. This CDR3 is built from 16 residues. V shed 3 bases and J shed 6 bases, with 19 bases lying between them. The CDR3 region is CASSFRSLPPIDTQYF. The CDR3 region has the DNA TGTGCCAGCAGTTTCAGATCACTGCCCCCAATCGATACGCAGTATTTT.